The clone carrying this T cell receptor (beta chain) was detected many times. The data originate from a study of low-dose radiotherapy and immunotherapy resistance in tumors. Study overall: The regimen for patients comprised intravenous nivolumab 240 mg every two weeks plus intravenous ipilimumab 1 mg/kg every six weeks. Intravenous cyclophosphamide at 200 mg/m2 preceded radiation and immunotherapy by one day, every two weeks. On cycle 1 day 1, patients started four cycles of oral aspirin 300 mg daily.

Time point reported: before trial treatment. Eligibility required advanced solid tumors lacking tumor-infiltrating lymphocytes. V shed 5 bases, J shed 0 bases, and the junction held 5 bases outside the gene matches. The CDR3 length is 15 residues. Germline-derived CDR1 and CDR2 are SGHRS and YFSETQ. TRAV- and TRBV-specific primers were used for first-strand cDNA, which covered alpha and beta chains. It was with a constant-region primer and a V-primer adapter that TCRs were amplified over roughly 19 PCR cycles. One entry per CDR3 protein results from TCRdb running MiXCR on the reads. The profile shows 60,000 to 90,000 distinct CDR3 sequences, roughly 31% of them singletons.

This sequence was found in a female donor with ovarian cancer. The gene calls are TRBV5-1 and TRBJ2-7; TRBD2 agrees at 10 bases. The sequencing here drew on PBMCs, taken before treatment. As DNA, the CDR3 is TGCGCCAGCAGATTCCTAGCGGGGGACTCCTACGAGCAGTACTTC. Its protein is CASRFLAGDSYEQYF.